This T cell receptor beta chain was recorded in a study of glioma-infiltrating T cells after dendritic cell vaccination. At the level of the study: Samples are from glioblastoma patients in Phase I and II dendritic cell vaccine trials.

Data came from immunoSEQ multiplex PCR; TCRdb stores just in-frame clones and leaves some out. This repertoire shows more than 95,000 clones, 81% found once; its top ten account for approximately 12%. Whole-study results and caveats: Survival was not directly related to TCR clonality in these patients.

PBMC were collected before vaccination, two weeks after the third vaccination, and at progression. As regards this clone: Its antigen is currently unknown.

V lost 6 bases, J lost 4 bases, and 14 bases stayed unmatched. CDR3 length: 16 residues. Germline values: CDR1 MNHNY, CDR2 SVGAGI (reference sequence). The chain links TRBV6-6 to TRBJ2-5; 7 bases line up with TRBD2. This clonotype was obtained from a human donor with glioblastoma. The sequencing here drew on blood, taken before dendritic cell vaccination. Here the CDR3 reads CASSLILVGGVETQYF. The CDR3 nucleotides read TGTGCCAGCAGCCTCATACTAGTGGGGGGGGTAGAGACCCAGTACTTC.